These 30 T cell receptor beta chains came from one sample sequenced in a study of HIV-infected patients and healthy controls. Reverse transcription used around 480 ng RNA and constant-region primers for alpha and beta. Using multiplexing indices, alpha and beta chain libraries were generated apart by chain-specific third strand synthesis. TCRdb re-derived calls from the 5' RACE reads in MiXCR, one entry per CDR3 protein. The table shows roughly 18,000 distinct CDR3 sequences, with 8.5% to 9% occurring only once. Antiretroviral therapy had run roughly three months, about 14 weeks, before follow-up blood collection. The repertoire came from unfractionated whole blood and reflected all unsorted peripheral T cells. Sequencing was performed on blood, taken during antiretroviral therapy. The receptors shown here come from an adult with HIV infection.

The V call is TRBV7-3, the J call TRBJ2-1, with D tentatively TRBD2 (6 bases). Germline values: CDR1 SGHTA, CDR2 FQGTGA. V lost 4 bases and J 6 bases, leaving 10 bases between the germline ends. The CDR3 totals 13 residues. Here the CDR3 DNA reads TGTGCCAGCAGCTATGGGGGAGGCAATGAGCAGTTCTTC. Its translation: CASSYGGGNEQFF.

This clonotype showed up many times. The chain is built from TRBV4-1 and TRBJ2-5; possible D gene TRBD2, 5 bases. The CDR3 contains 13 residues. CDR1 is MGHRA and CDR2 is YSYEKL in the germline V gene. V was trimmed by 5 bases and J by 4 bases, leaving 11 bases between them. The chain's CDR3 is CASSYKDLETQYF. The CDR3 bases are TGCGCCAGCAGCTACAAGGACTTAGAGACCCAGTACTTC.

This clonotype was found many times. The CDR3 sequence is CASRRNLEQYF. CDR3 nucleotides: TGTGCCAGCAGAAGGAACCTTGAGCAGTACTTC. J is TRBJ2-7 and V is TRBV28, with D hard to call. Germline V gives CDR1 MDHEN, CDR2 SYDVKM. V dropped 6 bases and J dropped 7 bases, with 10 bases sitting between them. The CDR3 is made up of 11 amino acids.

This clonotype has at least ten counts. The chain combines TRBV27 with TRBJ2-7; TRBD1 matches at 9 bases. CDR1 and CDR2 from the germline V gene are MNHEY and SMNVEV (reference sequence). Trimming cost V 4 bases and J 4 bases; bases outside gene matches: 8. This CDR3 is 15 amino acids long. The CDR3 DNA reads TGTGCCAGCAGTTCAACCACAGGGGGCTCGTACGAGCAGTACTTC. Amino acids: CASSSTTGGSYEQYF.

This clonotype has ten or more counts. This rearrangement joins TRBV28 to TRBJ2-7; tentatively, D is TRBD2 (6 bases). The CDR3 has 15 amino acids. Germline V gene data show CDR1 as MDHEN and CDR2 as SYDVKM. Trimming stripped 2 bases from V and 1 base from J, with 12 bases between. CDR3 region: CASSLGAGISYEQYF. The CDR3 DNA sequence: TGTGCCAGCAGTTTAGGGGCGGGAATATCCTACGAGCAGTACTTC.

This clonotype appeared many times. The V call is TRBV19, the J call TRBJ1-5, with D possibly matching TRBD1 (5 bases). Looked up from germline, CDR1 is LNHDA and CDR2 is SQIVND (reference sequence). The CDR3 totals 13 residues. Trimming removed 9 bases from V and 6 bases from J, with 15 bases in between. CDR3 region: CASRAGMAQPQHF. The CDR3 DNA reads as TGTGCCAGCCGCGCAGGGATGGCTCAGCCCCAGCATTTT.

This clonotype occurred many times. The chain couples TRBV25-1 to TRBJ1-1; TRBD1 aligns across 8 bases. Looked up from germline, CDR1 is MGHDK and CDR2 is SYGVNS. With 7 bases clipped from V and 4 bases from J, the junction kept 5 bases outside the gene matches. CDR3 length: 13 residues. In DNA form, the CDR3 reads TGTGCCAGCACTGTTGGACAGGGCACTGAAGCTTTCTTT. This codes for CASTVGQGTEAFF. The variable domain in full, completed from reference TRBV25-1 and TRBJ1-1, reads EADIYQTPRYLVIGTGKKITLECSQTMGHDKMYWYQQDPGMELHLIHYSYGVNSTEKGDLSSESTVSRIRTEHFPLTLESARPSHTSQYLCASTVGQGTEAFFGQGTRLTVV.

This clonotype was detected many times. The rearrangement uses TRBV5-8 and TRBJ1-1; D is uncertain. From germline, CDR1 is SGHTS and CDR2 YDEGEE. V was clipped by 0 bases and J by 3 bases, with 9 bases between them. This CDR3 is built from 14 residues. CDR3 sequence (DNA): TGTGCCAGCAGCTTGGCGGCGGTTCACACTGAAGCTTTCTTT. It codes for CASSLAAVHTEAFF.

This clonotype was detected ten times or more. The CDR3 region is CASSVSGSTNEKLFF. The CDR3 DNA reads as TGTGCCAGCAGCGTTTCCGGGTCAACTAATGAAAAACTGTTTTTT. V and J are TRBV9 and TRBJ1-4; D not resolved. Trimming left V 2 bases short and J 0 bases short, with 8 bases between. CDR3 size: 15 residues. Germline CDR1 is SGDLS and CDR2 is YYNGEE.

This clonotype was counted ten times or more. This chain links TRBV9 with TRBJ2-2; the match to TRBD1 covers 7 bases. Germline assignment: CDR1 SGDLS and CDR2 YYNGEE. This CDR3 region has 14 residues. The V segment lost 3 bases and the J segment 7 bases; nucleotides outside the gene matches: 6. The CDR3 coding sequence is TGTGCCAGCAGCGCAACAGGGGTACACGGGGAGCTGTTTTTT. Translation: CASSATGVHGELFF.

This clonotype was seen at least ten times. V is TRBV3-1 and J is TRBJ1-2; 8 nucleotides align to TRBD1. The CDR3 is made up of 15 amino acids. Germline trimming cut 0 bases from V and 4 bases from J; bases unmatched to any gene: 4. Germline V gene lookup returns CDR1 LGHDT and CDR2 YNNKEL (reference sequence). The CDR3 DNA is TGTGCCAGCAGCCAAGACGTGGGACAGGTCTATGGCTACACCTTC. This translates into CASSQDVGQVYGYTF.

This clonotype showed up many times. The chain links TRBV5-1 to TRBJ2-1; D is uncertain. With 0 bases removed from V and 0 bases from J, the gap between germline ends came to 7 bases. From germline, CDR1 is SGHRS and CDR2 YFSETQ. This CDR3 has 15 amino acids. The CDR3 DNA reads TGCGCCAGCAGCTTGGGGCAGAGCTCCTACAATGAGCAGTTCTTC. This sequence encodes CASSLGQSSYNEQFF.

This clonotype was seen at least ten times. V gene TRBV28 combines with J gene TRBJ2-3; 10 bases are a match to TRBD2. J gave up 1 base and V 7 bases, and 14 bases lay outside the gene matches. This CDR3 has 18 amino acids. CDR1 MDHEN and CDR2 SYDVKM come from the germline V gene. The CDR3 nucleotides read TGTGCCAGCACCCCGGACCTAGCGGGAGTTAAGGGCACAGATACGCAGTATTTT. Translation: CASTPDLAGVKGTDTQYF. Together with reference TRBV28 and TRBJ2-3, the CDR3 gives the full variable domain: DVKVTQSSRYLVKRTGEKVFLECVQDMDHENMFWYRQDPGLGLRLIYFSYDVKMKEKGDIPEGYSVSREKKERFSLILESASTNQTSMYLCASTPDLAGVKGTDTQYFGPGTRLTVL.

This clonotype was counted at least ten times. V usage is TRBV4-1 and J usage is TRBJ1-1, with D tentatively TRBD1 (5 bases). V was pared by 3 bases and J by 0 bases, with 11 bases between. The CDR3 is made up of 15 amino acids. CDR1 is MGHRA and CDR2 is YSYEKL in the germline V gene. The DNA for the CDR3 is TGCGCCAGCAGCCAGCTCGACAGTTTGAACACTGAAGCTTTCTTT. This codes for CASSQLDSLNTEAFF.

This clonotype was seen repeatedly, ten times or more. The gene calls are TRBV19 and TRBJ2-7, with TRBD2 identical over 13 bases. This CDR3 region has 15 residues. The V and J ends lost 3 bases and 5 bases, in that order; junction bases with no gene match: 4. Germline V gives CDR1 LNHDA, CDR2 SQIVND (reference sequence). The CDR3 sequence is CASSITSGRADEQYF. CDR3 in DNA: TGTGCCAGTAGTATCACTAGCGGGAGGGCCGACGAGCAGTACTTC.

This clonotype was detected only a few times. The CDR3 spells CASSLRQGGTEAFF. The CDR3 bases are TGTGCCAGCAGCCTTCGACAGGGGGGAACTGAAGCTTTCTTT. This sequence joins TRBV3-1 and TRBJ1-1, with TRBD1 identical over 9 bases. Trimming removed 4 bases from V and 5 bases from J; junction bases left unmatched: 5. Per germline, CDR1 LGHDT and CDR2 YNNKEL (reference sequence). The CDR3 has 14 residues.

Worth noting for this clonotype: One base away lies a much larger clone, so this may be a sequencing read error. The chain has TRBV5-4 and TRBJ1-4; D remains unclear. CDR1 is SGHNT and CDR2 is YYREEE in the germline V gene (reference sequence). This CDR3 has 13 residues. Trimming removed 4 bases at V and 7 bases at J, with 11 bases between. The CDR3 nucleotides read TGTGCCAGCAGCGGCGTGACTCTTGAAAAACTGTTTTTT. It codes for CASSGVTLEKLFF.

This clonotype was seen ten or more times. This rearrangement joins TRBV20-1 to TRBJ2-1; D may correspond to TRBD1 or TRBD2 (5 bases each). V was cut by 2 bases and J by 0 bases, with 11 bases left in between. The CDR3 loop spans 15 amino acids. Germline assignment: CDR1 DFQATT and CDR2 SNEGSKA (reference sequence). CDR3 nucleotide sequence: TGCAGTGCTAGACCCCGGGACGGCTCCTACAATGAGCAGTTCTTC. This codes for CSARPRDGSYNEQFF.

This clonotype was picked up a small number of times. The V and J genes are TRBV29-1 and TRBJ1-2, with D tentatively TRBD1 (5 bases). The CDR3 covers 12 residues. V lost 1 base and J 4 bases, leaving 7 bases between the germline ends. Germline V lookup: CDR1 SQVTM, CDR2 ANQGSEA. CDR3 coding DNA: TGCAGCGTTGAAGCCGGGGGCTATGGCTACACCTTC. This encodes CSVEAGGYGYTF.

This clonotype was observed many times. CDR3 nucleotides: TGCAGTGCTAGTGACATGAACACTGAAGCTTTCTTT. Translated: CSASDMNTEAFF. The chain joins TRBV20-1 to TRBJ1-1, with D unclear. Trimming left V 3 bases short and J 0 bases short, with 5 bases between. The CDR3 contains 12 residues. The germline V gene encodes CDR1 DFQATT and CDR2 SNEGSKA (reference sequence).

There are many counts of this clonotype. V gene TRBV29-1 combines with J gene TRBJ2-1, with a possible D match to TRBD2 (6 bases). Germline CDR1 is SQVTM and CDR2 is ANQGSEA. V was clipped by 2 bases and J by 12 bases, with 20 bases between them. CDR3 size: 14 residues. The CDR3 spells CSVEILASLSRQFF. CDR3 DNA sequence: TGCAGCGTTGAAATCCTAGCGTCCCTCTCAAGGCAGTTCTTC.

In this sample, this clonotype is medium-sized. V is TRBV29-1 and J is TRBJ2-1; the D is unclear. Per the germline V gene, CDR1 is SQVTM and CDR2 is ANQGSEA. The CDR3 consists of 15 residues. V was cut by 3 bases and J by 0 bases, with 12 bases left in between. CDR3 bases: TGCAGCGTTGAGGTATGGGAAAGCTCCTACAATGAGCAGTTCTTC. It specifies CSVEVWESSYNEQFF.

By its share, this clonotype is medium-sized. V gene TRBV29-1 combines with J gene TRBJ1-3, with 8 bases aligning to TRBD1. J was trimmed by 0 bases and V by 6 bases; bases with no gene match: 7. The CDR3 consists of 15 residues. The germline CDR1 and CDR2 sequences are SQVTM and ANQGSEA. The CDR3 loop is CSVEGQALSGNTIYF. CDR3 nucleotides: TGCAGCGTAGAGGGACAGGCCCTCTCTGGAAACACCATATATTTT. Based on the CDR3 plus reference TRBV29-1 and TRBJ1-3, the full variable domain is SAVISQKPSRDICQRGTSLTIQCQVDSQVTMMFWYRQQPGQSLTLIATANQGSEATYESGFVIDKFPISRPNLTFSTLTVSNMSPEDSSIYLCSVEGQALSGNTIYFGEGSWLTVV.

This clonotype was seen many times. The chain carries TRBV7-2 and TRBJ1-5, with 7 bases aligning to TRBD1. This CDR3 is 14 amino acids long. In germline, CDR1 is SGHTA, CDR2 FQGNSA. V was clipped by 4 bases and J by 4 bases; unmatched bases: 4. The CDR3 region has the DNA TGTGCCAGCAGCTCGCGACAGGGAAATCAGCCCCAGCATTTT. Protein sequence: CASSSRQGNQPQHF. The whole variable domain, remainder taken from reference TRBV7-2 and TRBJ1-5, is GAGVSQSPSNKVTEKGKDVELRCDPISGHTALYWYRQSLGQGLEFLIYFQGNSAPDKSGLPSDRFSAERTGGSVSTLTIQRTQQEDSAVYLCASSSRQGNQPQHFGDGTRLSIL.

This clonotype turned up a few times. The chain has TRBV19 and TRBJ2-2; 8 bases fit TRBD2. The V gene end was trimmed by 6 bases and the J gene end by 3 bases; junction bases not matched to a gene: 6. The V gene's germline CDR1 is LNHDA and CDR2 SQIVND (reference sequence). The CDR3 runs to 15 residues. DNA for the CDR3: TGTGCCAGTAGGCGGGGGGCATGGGACACCGGGGAGCTGTTTTTT. It is translated as CASRRGAWDTGELFF. The full variable domain, rest sourced from reference TRBV19 and TRBJ2-2, is DGGITQSPKYLFRKEGQNVTLSCEQNLNHDAMYWYRQDPGQGLRLIYYSQIVNDFQKGDIAEGYSVSREKKESFPLTVTSAQKNPTAFYLCASRRGAWDTGELFFGEGSRLTVL.

This clonotype was seen ten or more times. V usage is TRBV11-2 and J usage is TRBJ1-2; D not certain. Germline-derived CDR1 and CDR2 are SGHAT and FQNNGV. The CDR3 is made up of 13 amino acids. The ends were cut back, 4 bases at V and 2 bases at J, with 8 bases in the middle. The CDR3 nucleotides read TGTGCCAGCAGCTCCCAGGAGAACTATGGCTACACCTTC. It translates to CASSSQENYGYTF.

This clonotype has ten or more counts. V is TRBV28 and J is TRBJ2-5, with TRBD2 identical over 8 bases. Germline V gene data show CDR1 as MDHEN and CDR2 as SYDVKM. V lost 5 bases to trimming and J lost 1 base; unmatched junction nucleotides: 6. The CDR3 extends over 15 amino acids. This CDR3 reads CASSDSLAGQETQYF. In DNA form, the CDR3 reads TGTGCCAGCAGTGACAGTCTAGCGGGCCAAGAGACCCAGTACTTC.

This clonotype was seen ten or more times. At one of its ends the junction is not consistent with the germline gene, which may arise from a read error. The chain employs TRBV12-3 or TRBV12-4 and TRBJ1-4; no clear D. This CDR3 contains 15 residues. CDR3 sequence: CASSLGQRTTEKLFF. CDR3 bases: TGTGCCAGCAGTTTAGGACAAAGGACTACTGAAAAACTGTTTTTT.

This clonotype was counted ten times or more. V gene TRBV20-1 combines with J gene TRBJ2-7; D gene uncertain. V was clipped by 3 bases and J by 0 bases, with 9 bases between them. Germline CDR1 reads DFQATT; CDR2 reads SNEGSKA (reference sequence). The CDR3 length is 13 residues. The DNA of the CDR3 is TGCAGTGCTAGCATAGCTAACTCCTACGAGCAGTACTTC. Translating it yields CSASIANSYEQYF.

This clonotype was seen ten or more times. The J gene is TRBJ2-1, the V gene TRBV18; 11 bases match TRBD2. The CDR3 length is 17 residues. V shed 0 bases and J 7 bases; nucleotides not matched to a gene: 8. The germline V gene has CDR1 KGHSH and CDR2 LQKENI. CDR3 bases: TGTGCCAGCTCACCACCGGGACTAGCGGAGGGAGCGAATGAGCAGTTCTTC. Its protein product is CASSPPGLAEGANEQFF.